This T cell receptor beta chain is from a study of blood T cell repertoires in COVID-19. Study-wide context: Sources were T cells, B-cell-depleted T cells, or PBMCs; the material itself was cDNA or gDNA.

Measured with immunoSEQ multiplex PCR; TCRdb has only the in-frame clones, and not every one. Counted here are 350,000 or so clones, about 92% occurring once; the ten biggest clones make up over 3.5%. Between the trimmed V and J ends, which lost 5 bases and 7 bases, there was a span of 14 bases. This CDR3 contains 14 residues. CDR1 and CDR2 from the germline V gene are SNHLY and FYNNEI. The TCR comes from a woman between 55 and 75 years old with COVID-19, enrolled during active disease. Input material: peripheral blood. The V call is TRBV2, the J call TRBJ2-2, with a tentative D call TRBD1 (6 bases). CDR3 nucleotides: TGTGCCAGCAGTAGGTACAGGGCCGTCGGGGAGCTGTTTTTT. It encodes CASSRYRAVGELFF.